A selection of T cell receptor beta chains follows, all from one sample in a study of control samples from healthy donors and cancer patients. Method: immunoSEQ multiplex PCR; TCRdb's copy keeps in-frame clones and lacks some. The table shows tens of thousands of clones, with around 90% occurring only once. Sequencing was performed on PBMCs. These TCRs come from a man aged 55 to 70 with colorectal cancer. CDR3s include the opening cysteine and the closing phenylalanine or tryptophan. Fields, in order: J gene, D gene, clone size, V gene, CDR3 protein, CDR3 DNA. D genes are given only for firm matches. A row's size may be missing; if present it is once, few, many or a size class.

j_gene: TRBJ2-3; d_gene: TRBD2; abundance: -; v_gene: TRBV2; CDR3aa: CASRAGTSGGNTQYF; CDR3nt: TGTGCCAGCAGGGCCGGGACTAGCGGGGGTAATACGCAGTATTTT
j_gene: TRBJ2-7; d_gene: -; abundance: few; v_gene: TRBV11-2; CDR3aa: CASSLDLRRGAGPGDF; CDR3nt: TGTGCCAGCAGCTTAGATCTGAGGCGCGGGGCGGGCCCAGGAGACTTC
j_gene: TRBJ2-7; d_gene: TRBD1; abundance: -; v_gene: TRBV28; CDR3aa: CASSRFLTGDEQYF; CDR3nt: TGTGCCAGCAGCCGTTTCCTGACAGGGGACGAGCAGTACTTC
j_gene: TRBJ2-3; d_gene: -; abundance: -; v_gene: TRBV30; CDR3aa: CAWSELVSGGTDTQYF; CDR3nt: TGTGCCTGGAGTGAATTGGTATCCGGAGGCACAGATACGCAGTATTTT
j_gene: TRBJ1-4; d_gene: -; abundance: -; v_gene: TRBV4-3; CDR3aa: CASSQDMGTYEKLFF; CDR3nt: TGCGCCAGCAGCCAAGATATGGGTACTTATGAAAAACTGTTTTTT
j_gene: TRBJ1-4; d_gene: -; abundance: -; v_gene: TRBV2; CDR3aa: CASRETATNEKLFF; CDR3nt: TGTGCCAGCAGAGAGACAGCAACTAATGAAAAACTGTTTTTT
j_gene: TRBJ2-6; d_gene: -; abundance: -; v_gene: TRBV5-1; CDR3aa: CASSLGATASGANVLTF; CDR3nt: TGCGCCAGCAGCTTGGGTGCGACAGCATCTGGGGCCAACGTCCTGACTTTC
j_gene: TRBJ1-2; d_gene: -; abundance: -; v_gene: TRBV5-1; CDR3aa: CASSLDSGYTF; CDR3nt: TGCGCCAGCAGCTTGGATTCTGGCTACACCTTC
j_gene: TRBJ2-5; d_gene: -; abundance: -; v_gene: TRBV27; CDR3aa: CASRIQGETQYF; CDR3nt: TGTGCCAGCAGAATACAGGGAGAGACCCAGTACTTC
j_gene: TRBJ2-7; d_gene: -; abundance: few; v_gene: TRBV7-9; CDR3aa: CASSLGRDEQYF; CDR3nt: TGTGCCAGCAGCTTAGGTCGAGACGAGCAGTACTTC
j_gene: TRBJ2-7; d_gene: -; abundance: -; v_gene: TRBV11-2; CDR3aa: CASSLATAYEQYF; CDR3nt: TGTGCCAGCAGCTTAGCGACAGCCTACGAGCAGTACTTC
j_gene: TRBJ2-7; d_gene: TRBD1; abundance: -; v_gene: TRBV5-4; CDR3aa: CASSSDRGLIYEQYF; CDR3nt: TGTGCCAGCAGCTCGGACAGGGGGCTAATCTACGAGCAGTACTTC
j_gene: TRBJ1-1; d_gene: -; abundance: -; v_gene: TRBV7-3; CDR3aa: CASSLAGLDTEAFF; CDR3nt: TGTGCCAGCAGCTTAGCAGGGCTGGACACTGAAGCTTTCTTT
j_gene: TRBJ1-2; d_gene: -; abundance: -; v_gene: TRBV9; CDR3aa: CASSVGVTNYGYTF; CDR3nt: TGTGCCAGCAGCGTAGGGGTGACTAACTATGGCTACACCTTC
j_gene: TRBJ2-5; d_gene: TRBD2; abundance: -; v_gene: TRBV28; CDR3aa: CASSRGGHASETQYF; CDR3nt: TGTGCCAGCAGTCGGGGGGGGCACGCGTCGGAGACCCAGTACTTC
j_gene: TRBJ1-5; d_gene: -; abundance: -; v_gene: TRBV6-5; CDR3aa: CASRENSNQPQHF; CDR3nt: TGTGCCAGCAGAGAGAATAGCAATCAGCCCCAGCATTTT
j_gene: TRBJ2-5; d_gene: TRBD2; abundance: few; v_gene: TRBV7-9; CDR3aa: CASSLGTVGGYQETQYF; CDR3nt: TGTGCCAGCAGCTTAGGGACCGTCGGGGGGTACCAAGAGACCCAGTACTTC
j_gene: TRBJ2-2; d_gene: -; abundance: -; v_gene: TRBV10-2; CDR3aa: CASTDPQGGRSYGELFF; CDR3nt: TGCGCCAGCACCGACCCCCAGGGGGGGCGATCGTACGGGGAGCTGTTTTTT
j_gene: TRBJ2-1; d_gene: -; abundance: -; v_gene: TRBV5-1; CDR3aa: CASSLAVSWGNEQFF; CDR3nt: TGCGCCAGCAGCTTGGCGGTTAGCTGGGGGAATGAGCAGTTCTTC
j_gene: TRBJ1-5; d_gene: -; abundance: -; v_gene: TRBV5-4; CDR3aa: CASSFGHRANQPQHF; CDR3nt: TGTGCCAGCAGCTTCGGGCACAGGGCCAATCAGCCCCAGCATTTT
j_gene: TRBJ2-2; d_gene: TRBD1; abundance: -; v_gene: TRBV7-8; CDR3aa: CASSFGQGHGELFF; CDR3nt: TGTGCCAGCAGCTTCGGACAGGGACACGGGGAGCTGTTTTTT
j_gene: TRBJ1-2; d_gene: -; abundance: -; v_gene: TRBV7-8; CDR3aa: CASSSIGGPIGYTF; CDR3nt: TGTGCCAGCAGCTCCATCGGGGGGCCTATCGGCTACACCTTC
j_gene: TRBJ2-5; d_gene: TRBD2; abundance: -; v_gene: TRBV5-8; CDR3aa: CASSSAGLAGETQYF; CDR3nt: TGTGCCAGCAGCTCCGCCGGACTAGCGGGGGAGACCCAGTACTTC
j_gene: TRBJ2-5; d_gene: TRBD1; abundance: -; v_gene: TRBV19; CDR3aa: CASSMGRGRGETQYF; CDR3nt: TGTGCCAGTAGTATGGGCAGGGGGCGAGGGGAGACCCAGTACTTC
j_gene: TRBJ1-2; d_gene: TRBD1; abundance: once; v_gene: TRBV6-2/TRBV6-3; CDR3aa: CASSYDQGASHGYTF; CDR3nt: TGTGCCAGCAGTTACGACCAGGGGGCGTCTCATGGCTACACCTTC
j_gene: TRBJ1-5; d_gene: TRBD1; abundance: -; v_gene: TRBV28; CDR3aa: CASSSASVQGAYNQPQHF; CDR3nt: TGTGCCAGCAGTTCCGCCTCGGTGCAGGGGGCTTACAATCAGCCCCAGCATTTT
j_gene: TRBJ2-5; d_gene: TRBD1; abundance: -; v_gene: TRBV11-3; CDR3aa: CASSPSGTGRQETQYF; CDR3nt: TGTGCCAGCAGCCCTTCCGGGACAGGGCGACAAGAGACCCAGTACTTC
j_gene: TRBJ1-1; d_gene: -; abundance: -; v_gene: TRBV6-6; CDR3aa: CASSYSSEPEAFF; CDR3nt: TGTGCCAGCAGTTACTCGTCAGAGCCTGAAGCTTTCTTT